The next 23 T cell receptor beta chains were all read from a single sample in a study of T cell responses to AZD1222 COVID-19 vaccine. Sequencing was performed with immunoSEQ multiplex PCR; in TCRdb, only in-frame clones are kept and a portion is missing. The sample consists of approximately 74,000 clones, approximately 87% of them appearing once. The sequences come from peripheral blood, collected 28 days after the second AZD1222 dose. These receptors were collected from an adult who received the AZD1222 COVID-19 vaccine.

The gene calls are TRBV5-6 and TRBJ1-3; a possible D gene is TRBD1 (5 bases). The CDR3 loop spans 16 amino acids. The germline V gene has CDR1 SGHDT and CDR2 YYEEEE. V was shortened by 0 bases and J by 0 bases, with 10 bases between the two germline ends. The CDR3 loop is CASSLAGAHSGNTIYF. DNA for the CDR3: TGTGCCAGCAGCTTGGCCGGGGCCCACTCTGGAAACACCATATATTTT.

The chain employs TRBV7-9 and TRBJ2-5, with TRBD2 identical over 10 bases. After removal of 5 bases from V and 5 bases from J, the junction contained 8 bases not matched to a gene. CDR1 is SEHNR and CDR2 is FQNEAQ in the germline V gene (reference sequence). The CDR3 extends over 15 amino acids. This chain's CDR3 is CASSPGTSEGETQYF. The DNA for the CDR3 is TGTGCCAGCAGCCCCGGGACTAGCGAGGGGGAGACCCAGTACTTC.

The CDR3 sequence: CASAYDTRNTEAFF. DNA for the CDR3: TGTGCTAGTGCTTACGACACCCGGAACACTGAAGCTTTCTTT. V usage is TRBV12-5 and J usage is TRBJ1-1; no clear D gene. Trimming cost V 7 bases and J 1 base, with 13 bases left between them. The CDR3 length is 14 residues. Per the germline V gene, CDR1 is LGHNT and CDR2 is FRNRAP.

This chain connects TRBV5-1 to TRBJ2-5; D is perhaps TRBD1 or TRBD2 (6 bases each). The CDR3 sequence is 13 residues long. The V gene lost 3 bases and the J gene lost 4 bases, with 10 bases spanning the gap. Germline loops: CDR1 SGHRS, CDR2 YFSETQ. The CDR3 here is CASSWGAGETQYF. The CDR3 bases are TGCGCCAGCAGCTGGGGGGCGGGAGAGACCCAGTACTTC. Using reference TRBV5-1 and TRBJ2-5 for the parts outside the CDR3, the full variable domain is KAGVTQTPRYLIKTRGQQVTLSCSPISGHRSVSWYQQTPGQGLQFLFEYFSETQRNKGNFPGRFSGRQFSNSRSEMNVSTLELGDSALYLCASSWGAGETQYFGPGTRLLVL.

The rearrangement joins TRBV7-9 to TRBJ2-1; weak D call: TRBD1 (5 bases). V was cut by 8 bases and J by 0 bases, with 14 bases left in between. The CDR3 contains 15 residues. Germline V gene data show CDR1 as SEHNR and CDR2 as FQNEAQ (reference sequence). The CDR3 DNA follows: TGTGCCAGCTCCCCAAGGGGAAGCTCCTACAATGAGCAGTTCTTC. Amino acid sequence: CASSPRGSSYNEQFF.

This chain uses TRBV10-3 with TRBJ2-6, with TRBD2 as a possible D gene (6 bases). V gave up 2 bases and J gave up 4 bases, with 9 bases separating them. CDR1 and CDR2 from the germline V gene are ENHRY and SYGVKD. The CDR3 is made up of 15 amino acids. The CDR3: CAISEGGDGANVLTF. DNA of the CDR3: TGTGCCATCAGTGAGGGAGGGGACGGGGCCAACGTCCTGACTTTC.

The J gene is TRBJ1-1, the V gene TRBV18, with D possibly matching TRBD1 (5 bases). V was trimmed by 3 bases and J by 4 bases, leaving 15 bases between them. The CDR3 consists of 15 residues. Germline V gives CDR1 KGHSH, CDR2 LQKENI. This CDR3 is CASSPRDASGTEAFF. DNA for the CDR3: TGTGCCAGCTCACCCCGGGACGCTTCGGGCACTGAAGCTTTCTTT. The full variable domain, in which reference TRBV18 and TRBJ1-1 provide the parts outside the CDR3, is NAGVMQNPRHLVRRRGQEARLRCSPMKGHSHVYWYRQLPEEGLKFMVYLQKENIIDESGMPKERFSAEFPKEGPSILRIQQVVRGDSAAYFCASSPRDASGTEAFFGQGTRLTVV.

This clone appeared a few times. This rearrangement joins TRBV18 to TRBJ2-1; 9 nucleotides line up with TRBD2. The CDR3 runs to 15 residues. J gave up 7 bases and V 3 bases, and 7 bases lay outside the gene matches. Germline V gives CDR1 KGHSH, CDR2 LQKENI. DNA for the CDR3: TGTGCCAGCTCACCTCCGGGACTAGCAAGAAATGAGCAGTTCTTC. Translated, it gives CASSPPGLARNEQFF.

This sequence joins TRBV6-1 and TRBJ1-6; D gene unclear. The CDR3 runs to 15 residues. CDR1 MNHNS and CDR2 SASEGT come from the germline V gene. V was pared by 3 bases and J by 3 bases, with 9 bases between. CDR3 amino acids: CASSEVSFYNSPLHF. The CDR3 DNA is TGTGCCAGCAGTGAGGTCAGCTTCTATAATTCACCCCTCCACTTT.

The chain is built from TRBV5-1 and TRBJ2-1, with 8 bases that match TRBD2. The CDR3 loop spans 13 amino acids. Germline trimming cut 2 bases from V and 9 bases from J; bases unmatched to any gene: 4. Germline V gives CDR1 SGHRS, CDR2 YFSETQ. In DNA, the CDR3 is TGCGCCAGCAGCTTCGGGACTAGTGGTGAGCAGTTCTTC. It yields the protein CASSFGTSGEQFF.

The gene calls are TRBV5-5 and TRBJ2-3; D not resolved. Trimming pared 4 bases from V and 0 bases from J, leaving 12 bases between. This CDR3 has 15 amino acids. The V gene's germline CDR1 is SGHKS and CDR2 YYEKEE (reference sequence). CDR3 in amino acids: CASSPRTVSTDTQYF. Here the CDR3 DNA reads TGTGCCAGCAGCCCCCGTACCGTGAGCACAGATACGCAGTATTTT.

V gene TRBV7-3 combines with J gene TRBJ2-3, with D possibly being TRBD1 (5 bases). Trimming shortened V by 5 bases and J by 2 bases, and 17 bases separated the two germline ends. Germline V gives CDR1 SGHTA, CDR2 FQGTGA. The CDR3 spans 16 residues. DNA for the CDR3: TGTGCCAGCAGCCTCTCAGGGCCGACACCCACAGATACGCAGTATTTT. It codes for CASSLSGPTPTDTQYF.

V and J are TRBV10-2 and TRBJ2-3, with 7 bases aligning to TRBD2. Per the germline V gene, CDR1 is WSHSY and CDR2 is SAAADI. This CDR3 spans 17 amino acids. V dropped 1 base and J dropped 1; count of bases not matched to a gene: 8. The CDR3 sequence is CASSEWDGGRGTDTQYF. The CDR3 DNA sequence: TGCGCCAGCAGTGAGTGGGACGGCGGGAGAGGCACAGATACGCAGTATTTT.

This clone was detected only a few times. The chain has TRBV7-8 and TRBJ2-7, with 9 bases that match TRBD1. The CDR3 totals 15 residues. The V segment lost 5 bases and the J segment 2 bases; nucleotides outside the gene matches: 7. Germline V gene sequence: CDR1 SGHVS, CDR2 FQNEAQ. The CDR3 DNA reads TGTGCCAGCAGCGCACAGGGGGCCGTTGCCTACGAGCAGTACTTC. It yields the protein CASSAQGAVAYEQYF.

The genes are TRBV13 and TRBJ1-4; TRBD1 matches 7 bases. The CDR3 runs 14 residues. CDR1 is PRHDT, CDR2 FYEKMQ, per germline (reference sequence). V lost 3 bases and J lost 7; bases outside the gene matches: 5. CDR3 DNA: TGTGCCAGCAGCTTTAGACAGGGCGGTGAAAAACTGTTTTTT. It specifies CASSFRQGGEKLFF.

This clone occurred a few times. The V gene is TRBV6-1, the J gene TRBJ1-2, with 7 positions matching TRBD1. This CDR3 spans 15 amino acids. The germline CDR1 and CDR2 sequences are MNHNS and SASEGT. The V gene end was trimmed by 2 bases and the J gene end by 7 bases; junction bases not matched to a gene: 10. CDR3 nucleotides: TGTGCCAGCAGTGAACGAGTCAGGGGGGGAGGTGGCTACACCTTC. Translation: CASSERVRGGGGYTF.

V and J are TRBV5-1 and TRBJ2-7; D uncertain. Germline-derived CDR1 and CDR2 are SGHRS and YFSETQ. Trimming removed 3 bases from V and 0 bases from J, with 7 bases in between. The length of the CDR3 is 13 residues. The chain's CDR3 is CASSYLSSYEQYF. CDR3 DNA sequence: TGCGCCAGCAGCTACTTAAGCTCCTACGAGCAGTACTTC.

The sample holds one count of this clone. The CDR3 sequence: CASSQVNEQFF. In DNA, the CDR3 is TGCGCCAGCAGCCAAGTAAATGAGCAGTTCTTC. The rearrangement uses TRBV4-1 and TRBJ2-1; D remains ambiguous. Trimming shortened V by 1 base and J by 7 bases, and 2 bases separated the two germline ends. CDR3 size: 11 residues. CDR1 is MGHRA and CDR2 is YSYEKL in the germline V gene.

The chain uses TRBV5-6 and TRBJ2-6; no definite D call. There are 18 residues in the CDR3. CDR1 is SGHDT, CDR2 YYEEEE, per germline. Trimming cost V 0 bases and J 1 base, with 14 bases left between them. In nucleotides, the CDR3 is TGTGCCAGCAGCTTGGATTCGTCAGGCTATTCTGGGGCCAACGTCCTGACTTTC. Translated, it gives CASSLDSSGYSGANVLTF.

For this clone: The same CDR3 arises from other DNA sequences in this sample as well. The chain uses TRBV7-3 and TRBJ2-3; 9 bases map to TRBD2. The germline V gene has CDR1 SGHTA and CDR2 FQGTGA. V gave up 5 bases and J gave up 0 bases; unmatched junction bases: 3. The CDR3 contains 15 residues. CDR3 sequence reads: CASSRAGGSTDTQYF. The CDR3 coding sequence is TGTGCCAGCAGCCGAGCGGGGGGAAGCACAGATACGCAGTATTTT.

Comment on this clone: The sample has other DNA sequences that encode this CDR3 too. The chain carries TRBV5-1 and TRBJ2-1; 9 bases are shared with TRBD2. There are 16 residues in the CDR3. From germline, CDR1 is SGHRS and CDR2 YFSETQ. The junction had 2 bases not matched to a gene; V was cut back by 1 base and J by 0 bases. For the CDR3, the DNA is TGCGCCAGCAGCTTGATAGCGGGGGTCTCCTACAATGAGCAGTTCTTC. This sequence encodes CASSLIAGVSYNEQFF.

The chain carries TRBV21-1 and TRBJ2-1; the D call TRBD1 from the table was never checked on the DNA. TRBV21-1 is deemed a pseudogene. The CDR3 is 15 residues long. This CDR3 is CASRTRQALPNEQFF. The CDR3 DNA is TGTGCCAGCAGAACCCGACAGGCTCTTCCCAATGAGCAGTTCTTC.

The CDR3 is CASRVGPLMNSNQPQHF. The CDR3 DNA reads TGTGCCAGCAGAGTGGGTCCCCTTATGAATAGCAATCAGCCCCAGCATTTT. V is TRBV21-1 and J is TRBJ1-5. TRBV21-1 is noted as a pseudogene. This CDR3 spans 17 amino acids.